This T cell receptor (beta chain) was captured by sequencing in a study of blood T cell repertoires in COVID-19. Overall study context: Material from acute and convalescent COVID-19 was sourced from the United States, Italy and Spain. T cells, B-cell-depleted T cells, or PBMCs provided the cDNA or gDNA that served as material.

Original data processing: Nucleated cell counts were estimated from reference gene primer amplification. The repertoire was sequenced with immunoSEQ multiplex PCR; TCRdb's copy has only in-frame clones and lacks some. The D gene and trimming were derived from the DNA, and the V and J assignments and clone size from that table. This sample yields approximately 240,000 clones, of which about 90% are seen a single time; around 2.8% belongs to the top ten. Per the germline V gene, CDR1 is LNHDA and CDR2 is SQIVND (reference sequence). CDR3 size: 16 residues. The V and J ends lost 0 bases and 6 bases respectively, with 15 bases between them.

This rearrangement joins TRBV19 to TRBJ1-5; possibly TRBD1 for D (5 bases). The sequence came from a woman aged 30 to 39 who had recovered from COVID-19. The material sequenced was peripheral blood. The CDR3 DNA follows: TGTGCCAGTAGTATAGAAGCAGGGTTGTTCAGTCAGCCCCAGCATTTT. This translates into CASSIEAGLFSQPQHF.